This is a list of T cell receptor beta chains from one sample in a study of blood T cell repertoires in COVID-19. TCRdb's copy holds only in-frame clones and misses some; the assay was immunoSEQ multiplex PCR. This table has about 240,000 clones, about four fifths appearing once. The sequenced sample consisted of peripheral blood. The receptor set was obtained from a woman of 80 years or more with acute or convalescent COVID-19. CDR3s include the opening cysteine and the closing phenylalanine or tryptophan. The D gene is left open where the match is weak. Only part of the rows carry a size: once, few, many, or a class if the clone is expanded.

v_gene: TRBV28; d_gene: NA; j_gene: TRBJ2-3; abundance: NA; CDR3aa: CASSFIDGGRDTQYF; CDR3nt: TGTGCCAGCAGTTTTATCGACGGGGGACGAGATACGCAGTATTTT
v_gene: TRBV5-1; d_gene: TRBD2; j_gene: TRBJ2-3; abundance: NA; CDR3aa: CASSLTGGPTDTQYF; CDR3nt: TGCGCCAGCAGCTTGACGGGGGGGCCTACAGATACGCAGTATTTT
v_gene: TRBV7-2; d_gene: NA; j_gene: TRBJ2-1; abundance: NA; CDR3aa: CASSLVGLQFF; CDR3nt: TGTGCCAGCAGCTTAGTTGGACTTCAGTTCTTC
v_gene: TRBV5-1; d_gene: TRBD1; j_gene: TRBJ2-2; abundance: NA; CDR3aa: CASSSGQPSTGELFF; CDR3nt: TGCGCCAGCAGCTCGGGACAGCCAAGCACCGGGGAGCTGTTTTTT
v_gene: TRBV6-5; d_gene: NA; j_gene: TRBJ2-7; abundance: once; CDR3aa: CASSYGQGHEQYF; CDR3nt: TGTGCCAGCAGTTACGGGCAGGGCCACGAGCAGTACTTC
v_gene: TRBV28; d_gene: NA; j_gene: TRBJ1-4; abundance: NA; CDR3aa: CASSLRGEKLFF; CDR3nt: TGTGCCAGCAGTTTAAGGGGTGAAAAACTGTTTTTT
v_gene: TRBV7-2; d_gene: NA; j_gene: TRBJ1-2; abundance: NA; CDR3aa: CASSLGHLYGYTF; CDR3nt: TGTGCCAGCAGCTTAGGGCATTTATATGGCTACACCTTC
v_gene: TRBV28; d_gene: TRBD1; j_gene: TRBJ1-5; abundance: NA; CDR3aa: CATLDRGNQPQHF; CDR3nt: TGTGCCACCTTGGACAGGGGCAATCAGCCCCAGCATTTT
v_gene: TRBV28; d_gene: NA; j_gene: TRBJ1-1; abundance: NA; CDR3aa: CASSLWEGQAFF; CDR3nt: TGTGCCAGCAGTTTATGGGAGGGGCAGGCTTTCTTT
v_gene: TRBV27; d_gene: NA; j_gene: TRBJ2-1; abundance: NA; CDR3aa: CASKLQGTYNEQFF; CDR3nt: TGTGCCAGCAAGCTACAGGGTACCTACAATGAGCAGTTCTTC
v_gene: TRBV18; d_gene: NA; j_gene: TRBJ1-1; abundance: few; CDR3aa: CASSPTNSLNTEAFF; CDR3nt: TGTGCCAGCTCACCAACAAACAGTTTGAACACTGAAGCTTTCTTT
v_gene: TRBV5-8; d_gene: NA; j_gene: TRBJ2-1; abundance: once; CDR3aa: CASSAAMGQGVYNEQFF; CDR3nt: TGTGCCAGCAGCGCGGCAATGGGCCAGGGCGTCTACAATGAGCAGTTCTTC
v_gene: TRBV2; d_gene: NA; j_gene: TRBJ1-6; abundance: NA; CDR3aa: CASLNDAGRSSYNSPLHF; CDR3nt: TGTGCCAGCCTGAACGATGCGGGGAGAAGCTCCTATAATTCACCCCTCCACTTT
v_gene: TRBV5-1; d_gene: NA; j_gene: TRBJ2-2; abundance: NA; CDR3aa: CASSSQGSTGELFF; CDR3nt: TGCGCCAGCAGCTCTCAGGGTTCCACCGGGGAGCTGTTTTTT
v_gene: TRBV6-2/TRBV6-3; d_gene: NA; j_gene: TRBJ2-5; abundance: NA; CDR3aa: CASSYSAGRPSVTQYF; CDR3nt: TGTGCCAGCAGTTACTCCGCGGGACGACCTTCTGTGACCCAGTACTTC
v_gene: TRBV7-2; d_gene: TRBD1; j_gene: TRBJ1-1; abundance: NA; CDR3aa: CASSLARTGGRTEAFF; CDR3nt: TGTGCCAGCAGCTTAGCCCGGACAGGGGGTCGGACTGAAGCTTTCTTT
v_gene: TRBV29-1; d_gene: NA; j_gene: TRBJ2-7; abundance: NA; CDR3aa: CSAGAGDAEQYF; CDR3nt: TGCAGCGCCGGGGCAGGGGACGCCGAGCAGTACTTC
v_gene: TRBV5-1; d_gene: TRBD2; j_gene: TRBJ2-3; abundance: once; CDR3aa: CASSLARTSGEITDTQYF; CDR3nt: TGCGCCAGCAGCTTGGCACGGACTAGCGGGGAAATCACAGATACGCAGTATTTT
v_gene: TRBV5-4; d_gene: NA; j_gene: TRBJ1-2; abundance: NA; CDR3aa: CASSLMTAANYGYTF; CDR3nt: TGTGCCAGCAGCTTAATGACAGCAGCTAACTATGGCTACACCTTC
v_gene: TRBV5-6; d_gene: TRBD2; j_gene: TRBJ2-1; abundance: NA; CDR3aa: CASSLAGGIYNEQFF; CDR3nt: TGTGCCAGCAGCCTAGCGGGGGGTATCTACAATGAGCAGTTCTTC
v_gene: TRBV25-1; d_gene: NA; j_gene: TRBJ1-3; abundance: NA; CDR3aa: CASRPPGLSSGNTIYF; CDR3nt: TGTGCCAGCAGACCTCCGGGTCTATCCTCTGGAAACACCATATATTTT
v_gene: TRBV19; d_gene: TRBD1; j_gene: TRBJ2-7; abundance: NA; CDR3aa: CASSTGTDFYEQYF; CDR3nt: TGTGCCAGTAGTACAGGGACAGATTTCTACGAGCAGTACTTC
v_gene: TRBV30; d_gene: TRBD1; j_gene: TRBJ1-6; abundance: NA; CDR3aa: CAWGTGANSPLHF; CDR3nt: TGTGCCTGGGGGACAGGGGCAAATTCACCCCTCCACTTT
v_gene: TRBV29-1; d_gene: NA; j_gene: TRBJ2-7; abundance: NA; CDR3aa: CSVEVTYEQYF; CDR3nt: TGCAGCGTTGAAGTTACCTACGAGCAGTACTTC
v_gene: TRBV11-3; d_gene: NA; j_gene: TRBJ2-5; abundance: NA; CDR3aa: CASSLSPVGETQYF; CDR3nt: TGTGCCAGCAGCTTAAGCCCGGTTGGAGAGACCCAGTACTTC
v_gene: TRBV19; d_gene: TRBD2; j_gene: TRBJ2-3; abundance: once; CDR3aa: CASSRLAGTDTQYF; CDR3nt: TGTGCCAGTAGTAGGCTAGCGGGCACAGATACGCAGTATTTT
v_gene: TRBV11-3; d_gene: TRBD2; j_gene: TRBJ2-1; abundance: NA; CDR3aa: CASSKGLAGGINEQFF; CDR3nt: TGTGCCAGCAGCAAAGGGCTAGCGGGGGGGATTAATGAGCAGTTCTTC
v_gene: TRBV29-1; d_gene: NA; j_gene: TRBJ1-2; abundance: NA; CDR3aa: CSVDPGDYGYTF; CDR3nt: TGCAGCGTTGACCCGGGTGACTATGGCTACACCTTC
v_gene: TRBV11-2; d_gene: TRBD2; j_gene: TRBJ2-1; abundance: NA; CDR3aa: CASSFPLAGLNNEQFF; CDR3nt: TGTGCCAGCAGCTTTCCACTAGCGGGGTTAAACAATGAGCAGTTCTTC
v_gene: TRBV28; d_gene: NA; j_gene: TRBJ2-7; abundance: few; CDR3aa: CASILTGGYEQYF; CDR3nt: TGTGCCAGCATTCTGACAGGAGGCTACGAGCAGTACTTC
v_gene: TRBV27; d_gene: NA; j_gene: TRBJ1-1; abundance: NA; CDR3aa: CASSSAVGQGGNTEAFF; CDR3nt: TGTGCCAGCAGTTCAGCAGTCGGGCAGGGCGGGAACACTGAAGCTTTCTTT
v_gene: TRBV10-1; d_gene: TRBD1; j_gene: TRBJ2-2; abundance: once; CDR3aa: CASIRNKTGGGTGELFF; CDR3nt: TGCGCCAGCATCAGAAATAAAACAGGGGGCGGCACCGGGGAGCTGTTTTTT
v_gene: TRBV20-1; d_gene: NA; j_gene: TRBJ2-3; abundance: NA; CDR3aa: CSASWGADTQYF; CDR3nt: TGCAGTGCTAGTTGGGGCGCAGATACGCAGTATTTT
v_gene: TRBV5-4; d_gene: TRBD2; j_gene: TRBJ2-1; abundance: NA; CDR3aa: CASSLRSGGAYNEQFF; CDR3nt: TGTGCCAGCAGCTTGAGGAGCGGGGGGGCCTATAATGAGCAGTTCTTC
v_gene: TRBV19; d_gene: NA; j_gene: TRBJ2-5; abundance: few; CDR3aa: CASREEGRETQYF; CDR3nt: TGTGCCAGTAGGGAGGAGGGGAGAGAGACCCAGTACTTC
v_gene: TRBV9; d_gene: TRBD1; j_gene: TRBJ1-4; abundance: NA; CDR3aa: CASSPGQGATNEKLFF; CDR3nt: TGTGCCAGCAGCCCAGGACAGGGGGCAACTAATGAAAAACTGTTTTTT
v_gene: TRBV6-5; d_gene: NA; j_gene: TRBJ2-1; abundance: NA; CDR3aa: CASRRGPNNEQFF; CDR3nt: TGTGCCAGCAGGCGGGGGCCTAACAATGAGCAGTTCTTC
v_gene: TRBV5-1; d_gene: TRBD2; j_gene: TRBJ2-3; abundance: once; CDR3aa: CASSSSGGVTDTQYF; CDR3nt: TGCGCCAGCAGCTCTAGCGGGGGAGTAACAGATACGCAGTATTTT